A selection of T cell receptor beta chains follows, all from one sample in a study of OX40 agonist ivuxolimab in advanced cancers. Assay used: immunoSEQ multiplex PCR; TCRdb lists only in-frame clones, some missing. The profile shows approximately 61,000 clones, roughly 80% of them singletons. This material consisted of CD4+ or CD8+ T cells sorted from blood, taken in a trial of the OX40 agonist ivuxolimab. These receptors originate from an adult with an advanced solid tumor such as melanoma, head and neck, liver or kidney cancer. The CDR3 runs from the conserved cysteine through the conserved F or W. D genes are given only for firm matches. Clone size is not always given. Where it is, it says once, few, many or a class for expanded clones.

clone_size,v_call,j_call,d_call,cdr3_aa,cdr3_nt
.,TRBV2,TRBJ2-2,.,CASTWENTGELFF,TGTGCCAGCACTTGGGAGAACACCGGGGAGCTGTTTTTT
.,TRBV6-5,TRBJ1-6,.,CASSPGRGDSPLHF,TGTGCCAGCAGCCCCGGGAGAGGTGATTCACCCCTCCACTTT
few,TRBV29-1,TRBJ1-4,.,CSVGQNNEKLFF,TGCAGCGTTGGACAGAATAATGAAAAACTGTTTTTT
.,TRBV25-1,TRBJ1-1,.,CASSPQGRGTEAFF,TGTGCCAGCAGTCCACAGGGTAGGGGTACTGAAGCTTTCTTT
once,TRBV7-3,TRBJ2-5,TRBD2,CASSLAGLKQETQYF,TGTGCCAGCAGCTTAGCGGGACTAAAGCAAGAGACCCAGTACTTC
.,TRBV7-9,TRBJ2-6,.,CASSPPSGSGANVLTF,TGTGCCAGCAGTCCCCCCTCGGGCTCTGGGGCCAACGTCCTGACTTTC
.,TRBV7-2,TRBJ2-1,.,CASSFTGGVVF,TGTGCCAGCAGCTTTACAGGGGGGGTAGTCTTC
few,TRBV7-9,TRBJ1-1,.,CASSLTVTPEAFF,TGTGCCAGCAGCTTAACAGTAACCCCTGAAGCTTTCTTT
.,TRBV9,TRBJ2-3,TRBD2,CATSGGASTDTQYF,TGTGCCACTAGCGGGGGAGCTAGCACAGATACGCAGTATTTT
.,TRBV10-1,TRBJ2-2,TRBD1,CASSALRTGLNTGELFF,TGCGCCAGCAGTGCACTCCGGACAGGGCTAAACACCGGGGAGCTGTTTTTT
.,TRBV9,TRBJ1-2,.,CASSVEQGGYGYAF,TGTGCCAGCAGCGTAGAACAGGGCGGCTATGGCTACGCCTTC
.,TRBV5-4,TRBJ1-2,.,CASSPHRGQYGYTF,TGTGCCAGCAGCCCCCACCGGGGGCAGTATGGCTACACCTTC
.,TRBV6-5,TRBJ1-2,TRBD1,CASSLGTGRGYTF,TGTGCCAGCAGTCTAGGGACAGGGAGGGGCTACACCTTC
.,TRBV29-1,TRBJ2-2,.,CSVGQGSTGELFF,TGCAGCGTTGGGCAGGGGAGTACCGGGGAGCTGTTTTTT
.,TRBV7-9,TRBJ2-2,.,CASSLFGLKNTGELFF,TGTGCCAGCAGCTTATTTGGACTAAAGAACACCGGGGAGCTGTTTTTT
.,TRBV6-6,TRBJ1-1,.,CASINIDRSRGLAFF,TGTGCCAGCATTAACATTGACAGGAGTCGAGGCTTAGCTTTCTTT